The 9 T cell receptor beta chains listed next were all sequenced from one sample in a study of OX40 agonist ivuxolimab in advanced cancers. Repertoires were generated with immunoSEQ multiplex PCR, while TCRdb's copy carries only in-frame clones and drops some. The table lists roughly 10,000 clones, 66% of them singletons. The sample consisted of CD4+ or CD8+ T cells sorted from blood, taken in a trial of the OX40 agonist ivuxolimab. These receptor sequences come from an adult with an advanced solid tumor such as melanoma, head and neck, liver or kidney cancer.

The chain carries TRBV27 and TRBJ2-2; D remains unclear. This CDR3 region has 15 residues. CDR1 is MNHEY, CDR2 SMNVEV, per germline (reference sequence). Deletions cut 7 bases from V and 3 bases from J, with 15 bases between. CDR3 protein: CASTSASLYTGELFF. CDR3 sequence (DNA): TGTGCCAGCACGTCGGCGTCTCTCTACACCGGGGAGCTGTTTTTT.

V is TRBV5-1 and J is TRBJ2-1; either TRBD1 or TRBD2 may fit D (6 bases each). V was clipped by 4 bases and J by 8 bases, with 25 bases between them. CDR1 is SGHRS and CDR2 is YFSETQ in the germline V gene. The CDR3 consists of 17 residues. The CDR3 loop is CASSTGTGRGARDEQFF. The CDR3 coding sequence is TGCGCCAGCAGCACAGGAACAGGGCGCGGGGCTCGCGATGAGCAGTTCTTC.

This clone was recorded a few times. V gene TRBV6-5 combines with J gene TRBJ1-5; D is undetermined. The CDR3 sequence is 14 residues long. Per the germline V gene, CDR1 is MNHEY and CDR2 is SVGAGI. The ends were cut back, 5 bases at V and 3 bases at J, with 11 bases in the middle. The CDR3 protein is CASSELAPNQPQHF. The CDR3 region has the DNA TGTGCCAGCAGTGAGTTGGCACCCAATCAGCCCCAGCATTTT.

The rearrangement uses TRBV27 and TRBJ2-7; D could derive from TRBD1 or TRBD2 (5 bases each). V gave up 5 bases and J gave up 0 bases, with 17 bases separating them. Per the germline V gene, CDR1 is MNHEY and CDR2 is SMNVEV (reference sequence). The CDR3 has 16 residues. CDR3 in DNA: TGTGCCAGCAGTCCCGCCCTAGGGGAGAGCTCCTACGAGCAGTACTTC. Protein product: CASSPALGESSYEQYF.

This rearrangement joins TRBV7-9 to TRBJ1-1; D remains unclear. The CDR3 runs to 14 residues. The V gene's germline CDR1 is SEHNR and CDR2 FQNEAQ (reference sequence). The V gene lost 5 bases and the J gene lost 7 bases, with 17 bases spanning the gap. The CDR3 spells CASSQDPSDGEAFF. CDR3 DNA: TGTGCCAGCAGCCAAGATCCGAGCGACGGTGAAGCTTTCTTT.

V usage is TRBV4-3 and J usage is TRBJ1-2; D call uncertain. Germline V gene data show CDR1 as LGHNA and CDR2 as YSLEER. V was trimmed by 1 base and J by 6 bases, leaving 6 bases between them. The CDR3 loop spans 12 amino acids. For the CDR3, the DNA is TGCGCCAGCAGCCAAGGGGGAGATGGCTACACCTTC. Protein product: CASSQGGDGYTF.

The chain joins TRBV19 to TRBJ2-7, with 9 bases identical to TRBD1. After removal of 8 bases from V and 3 bases from J, the junction contained 11 bases not matched to a gene. This CDR3 has 15 residues. Per the germline V gene, CDR1 is LNHDA and CDR2 is SQIVND (reference sequence). This CDR3 is CASAMLPGQGYEQYF. CDR3 nucleotide sequence: TGTGCCAGTGCGATGTTGCCGGGACAGGGCTACGAGCAGTACTTC.

This clone appeared once. The CDR3 DNA reads TGTGCCAGCAGTTTAACGGAGACTTACGAGCAGTACTTC. Amino acids: CASSLTETYEQYF. The chain recombines TRBV27 with TRBJ2-7; D remains unclear. Trimming left V 2 bases short and J 4 bases short, with 9 bases between. Germline CDR1 and CDR2: MNHEY and SMNVEV (reference sequence). This CDR3 contains 13 residues.

This chain joins TRBV10-3 and TRBJ2-1; 7 nucleotides line up with TRBD2. The CDR3 spans 16 residues. Germline values: CDR1 ENHRY, CDR2 SYGVKD. V lost 6 bases and J lost 3; bases outside the gene matches: 11. In DNA, the CDR3 is TGTGCCATCAGCCCTGGGGGGGAAGGAGACTACAATGAGCAGTTCTTC. Translating gives CAISPGGEGDYNEQFF.